Each of the 25 T cell receptor beta chains below was sequenced from the same sample in a study of T cell repertoires in cytomegalovirus infection. These receptors have no identified antigens. TCRdb processed the reads anew with MiXCR; each CDR3 protein has one entry. The data show about half a million distinct CDR3 sequences, around a third seen once. This specimen was cultured PBMCs, taken from culture after CMV antigen stimulation. All receptors come from a human donor in good health (CMV status not recorded). Some clones in this sample may be carry-over from other donors' samples.

This chain joins TRBV5-4 and TRBJ2-7, with TRBD2 identical over 12 bases. The V and J ends lost 4 bases and 6 bases, in that order; junction bases with no gene match: 14. CDR1 is SGHNT, CDR2 YYREEE, per germline (reference sequence). The CDR3 has 17 amino acids. CDR3 protein: CASSRGGELAGGGEQYF. CDR3 nucleotide sequence: TGTGCCAGCAGCCGTGGGGGAGAACTAGCGGGAGGTGGCGAGCAGTACTTC.

This clonotype was counted a few times. J is TRBJ2-6 and V is TRBV2, with 10 bases matching TRBD1. Germline V gene sequence: CDR1 SNHLY, CDR2 FYNNEI. The CDR3 has 16 residues. With 9 bases clipped from V and 0 bases from J, the junction kept 5 bases outside the gene matches. The CDR3 reads CARGQGTLSGANVLTF. The CDR3, as DNA: TGTGCCAGGGGACAGGGGACCCTCTCTGGGGCCAACGTCCTGACTTTC.

This sequence joins TRBV6-2 or TRBV6-3 and TRBJ2-1; D remains unclear. Germline values: CDR1 MNHEY, CDR2 SVGEGT. Between the trimmed V and J ends, which lost 2 bases and 4 bases, there was a span of 15 bases. The CDR3 loop spans 16 amino acids. The CDR3 spells CASSYGRRRAYNEQFF. The DNA for the CDR3 is TGTGCCAGCAGTTACGGGCGGAGACGGGCATACAATGAGCAGTTCTTC.

The chain combines TRBV7-9 with TRBJ1-1; a weak D match, TRBD1 (5 bases). Germline values: CDR1 SEHNR, CDR2 FQNEAQ (reference sequence). The CDR3 is 15 amino acids. Trimming took 5 bases from V and 4 from J, leaving 17 bases between them. The CDR3 reads CASSPRGGGSTEAFF. CDR3 coding DNA: TGTGCCAGCAGCCCCCGGGGGGGTGGGTCCACTGAAGCTTTCTTT.

V and J are TRBV24-1 and TRBJ1-5, with 9 bases lining up with TRBD1. The CDR3 consists of 14 residues. The germline V gene has CDR1 KGHDR and CDR2 SFDVKD. Germline trimming cut 6 bases from V and 4 bases from J; bases unmatched to any gene: 3. The CDR3 region is CATSRDRENQPQHF. The CDR3 bases are TGTGCCACCAGTAGGGACAGGGAGAATCAGCCCCAGCATTTT.

Ten or more counts support this clonotype. This rearrangement joins TRBV7-2 to TRBJ2-5, with a tentative D call TRBD2 (6 bases). Per the germline V gene, CDR1 is SGHTA and CDR2 is FQGNSA. Trimming removed 4 bases at V and 5 bases at J, with 17 bases between. This CDR3 spans 15 amino acids. CDR3 DNA: TGTGCCAGCAGCTCCCGAATAGCGGTAGGGGAGACCCAGTACTTC. Its translation: CASSSRIAVGETQYF.

In its sample, this clonotype was seen a few times. V gene TRBV6-6 combines with J gene TRBJ2-3; 10 bases fit TRBD1. This CDR3 has 16 residues. The V gene end was trimmed by 6 bases and the J gene end by 1 base; junction bases not matched to a gene: 7. Germline V gene lookup returns CDR1 MNHNY and CDR2 SVGAGI (reference sequence). The CDR3 sequence is CASSRSGTGGTDTQYF. The CDR3 DNA is TGTGCCAGCAGCCGCTCCGGGACAGGGGGCACAGATACGCAGTATTTT.

This clonotype was seen only a few times. This chain joins TRBV20-1 and TRBJ2-5; 10 bases are shared with TRBD2. CDR3 length: 17 residues. Germline V gene lookup returns CDR1 DFQATT and CDR2 SNEGSKA (reference sequence). The J segment lost 2 bases and the V segment lost 0 bases, leaving 9 bases of the junction unmatched. CDR3 protein: CSAREVGSSGSQETQYF. For the CDR3, the DNA is TGCAGTGCTAGAGAGGTTGGGTCTAGCGGGAGTCAAGAGACCCAGTACTTC.

At least ten counts were recorded for this clonotype. The rearrangement links TRBV7-6 to TRBJ1-1; D remains ambiguous. Trimming shortened V by 1 base and J by 3 bases, and 9 bases separated the two germline ends. CDR1 is SGHVS and CDR2 is FNYEAQ in the germline V gene. The CDR3 sequence is 14 residues long. The CDR3 region has the DNA TGTGCCAGCAGCTTAGTTTCCGGAGACACTGAAGCTTTCTTT. It encodes CASSLVSGDTEAFF.

The chain has TRBV24-1 and TRBJ2-1; a possible D gene is TRBD2 (6 bases). Germline V gene lookup returns CDR1 KGHDR and CDR2 SFDVKD. This CDR3 has 14 amino acids. Trimming took 6 bases from V and 4 from J, leaving 12 bases between them. CDR3 region: CATSSIAEYNEQFF. DNA of the CDR3: TGTGCCACCAGTTCGATAGCGGAGTACAATGAGCAGTTCTTC.

This clonotype has more than one count but fewer than ten. V and J are TRBV7-9 and TRBJ2-2; D gene unclear. V shed 2 bases and J shed 10 bases, with 8 bases lying between them. The CDR3 is 12 residues long. CDR1 is SEHNR, CDR2 FQNEAQ, per germline (reference sequence). The CDR3 sequence: CASSLKALELFF. In DNA, the CDR3 is TGTGCCAGCAGCTTAAAAGCATTGGAGCTGTTTTTT.

The sample holds many counts of this clonotype. The chain uses TRBV4-1 and TRBJ2-1; D remains unclear. Trimming pared 1 base from V and 2 bases from J, leaving 9 bases between. CDR3 length: 15 amino acids. Germline CDR1 MGHRA, CDR2 YSYEKL. The CDR3 DNA reads as TGCGCCAGCAGCCAAGGGCCCCTAACCTACAATGAGCAGTTCTTC. Translating it yields CASSQGPLTYNEQFF.

A few counts support this clonotype. The rearrangement uses TRBV7-2 and TRBJ2-1, with D tentatively TRBD2 (5 bases). With 1 base removed from V and 14 bases from J, the gap between germline ends came to 15 bases. This CDR3 region has 13 residues. Germline V gives CDR1 SGHTA, CDR2 FQGNSA. CDR3 sequence reads: CASSLGALSREFF. As DNA, the CDR3 is TGTGCCAGCAGCTTAGGTGCCCTTTCGCGGGAGTTCTTC.

In this sample, this clonotype turned up many times. The rearrangement links TRBV18 to TRBJ2-7; a possible D gene is TRBD2 (5 bases). The CDR3 runs 13 residues. Between the trimmed V and J ends, which lost 4 bases and 3 bases, there was a span of 10 bases. Germline V gives CDR1 KGHSH, CDR2 LQKENI. The chain's CDR3 is CASSHSRDYEQYV. CDR3 sequence (DNA): TGTGCCAGCTCACATAGCCGGGACTACGAGCAGTACGTC.

The gene calls are TRBV19 and TRBJ2-1; unclear D gene. V shed 2 bases and J shed 4 bases, with 6 bases lying between them. CDR3 length: 13 amino acids. Germline-derived CDR1 and CDR2 are LNHDA and SQIVND (reference sequence). CDR3 loop: CASSIPPYNEQFF. In nucleotides, the CDR3 is TGTGCCAGTAGTATACCTCCTTACAATGAGCAGTTCTTC.

The table lists this clonotype with a few counts. The CDR3 loop reads CSALAPGQLSTDTQYF. As DNA, the CDR3 is TGCAGTGCTCTCGCCCCGGGACAGCTTAGCACAGATACGCAGTATTTT. The genes are TRBV20-1 and TRBJ2-3; TRBD1 matches at 7 bases. The V gene's germline CDR1 is DFQATT and CDR2 SNEGSKA (reference sequence). This CDR3 has 16 residues. The V gene end was trimmed by 5 bases and the J gene end by 0 bases; junction bases not matched to a gene: 11.

The V gene is TRBV29-1, the J gene TRBJ1-2; D is perhaps TRBD1 (6 bases). The CDR3 totals 14 residues. V was shortened by 1 base and J by 4 bases, with 13 bases between the two germline ends. Germline CDR1 is SQVTM and CDR2 is ANQGSEA. The CDR3 coding sequence is TGCAGCGTTGAAGCGGTTGGCAGGGGCTATGGCTACACCTTC. It encodes CSVEAVGRGYGYTF.

The table lists this clonotype with a few counts. The chain is built from TRBV7-2 and TRBJ1-1, with TRBD1 matching 7 bases. Trimming took 8 bases from V and 5 from J; bases not matched to a gene: 11. Germline V gives CDR1 SGHTA, CDR2 FQGNSA. The CDR3 runs to 14 residues. The DNA for the CDR3 is TGTGCCAGCTCCCATAGCAGGGGGGTTACTGAAGCTTTCTTT. Protein: CASSHSRGVTEAFF.

The CDR3 sequence is CASSEGGSEQFF. The CDR3 nucleotides are TGTGCCAGCAGTGAAGGAGGTAGTGAGCAGTTCTTC. V gene TRBV2 combines with J gene TRBJ2-1; D is undetermined. The length of the CDR3 is 12 residues. Trimming shortened V by 1 base and J by 9 bases, and 7 bases separated the two germline ends. Germline-derived CDR1 and CDR2 are SNHLY and FYNNEI.

The chain has TRBV29-1 and TRBJ1-2, with D unresolved. This CDR3 spans 11 amino acids. V dropped 4 bases and J dropped 2 bases, with 5 bases sitting between them. Germline-derived CDR1 and CDR2 are SQVTM and ANQGSEA. CDR3 sequence reads: CSVAENYGYTF. DNA for the CDR3: TGCAGCGTTGCAGAGAACTATGGCTACACCTTC.

This clonotype was observed a few times. V is TRBV7-2 and J is TRBJ2-2; the match to TRBD2 covers 9 bases. Trimming took 1 base from V and 6 from J; bases not matched to a gene: 6. The length of the CDR3 is 16 residues. Germline CDR1 is SGHTA and CDR2 is FQGNSA. The CDR3 DNA sequence: TGTGCCAGCAGCTTAGGTCTAGCGGGACTAGCCGGGGAGCTGTTTTTT. It yields the protein CASSLGLAGLAGELFF.

As concerns this clonotype: A read error may produce the germline difference seen at one junction end. The rearrangement joins TRBV5-3 to TRBJ1-3; 10 bases map to TRBD1. TRBV5-3 has ORF status, its function being uncertain. There are 17 residues in the CDR3. The CDR3 nucleotides are TGTGCCAGCAGCTCGGGACAGGGGATCGTCGATGGAAACACCATATATTTT. Translating it yields CASSSGQGIVDGNTIYF.

The chain combines TRBV7-9 with TRBJ2-1, with D possibly TRBD2 on 5 matching bases. Trimming cost V 2 bases and J 6 bases, with 11 bases left between them. Germline CDR1 is SEHNR and CDR2 is FQNEAQ (reference sequence). This CDR3 is 14 amino acids long. CDR3: CASSLFDSVNEQFF. CDR3 in DNA: TGTGCCAGCAGCTTATTCGATAGCGTCAATGAGCAGTTCTTC.

The chain couples TRBV9 to TRBJ2-3; D gene unclear. This CDR3 region has 13 residues. CDR1 and CDR2 from the germline V gene are SGDLS and YYNGEE. The V and J ends lost 3 bases and 6 bases respectively, with 11 bases between them. The CDR3 region is CASSGYSPDTQYF. In nucleotides, the CDR3 is TGTGCCAGCAGCGGATACAGCCCCGATACGCAGTATTTT.

The sample holds many counts of this clonotype. The rearrangement links TRBV7-8 to TRBJ2-7, with 7 positions matching TRBD2. The CDR3 sequence is 15 residues long. V gave up 3 bases and J gave up 2 bases; unmatched junction bases: 7. CDR1 and CDR2 from the germline V gene are SGHVS and FQNEAQ. The CDR3 sequence is CASSLGRGSTYEQYF. The CDR3 nucleotides read TGTGCCAGCAGCTTGGGGCGCGGGAGCACCTACGAGCAGTACTTC.